The 25 T cell receptor beta chains reported below all come from one sample, sequenced in a study of T cell responses to AZD1222 COVID-19 vaccine (dated by TCRdb to 2020 to 2022). Libraries were prepared through the immunoSEQ multiplex PCR assay. TCRdb took this table from immuneACCESS and kept in-frame rearrangements with V and J called. Such tables lack part of the clones; where checked against another copy, unresolved V genes explain under half of the gap, and the rest is unexplained. The sample has some 140,000 clones on record, roughly 93% of them singletons. The top ten hold 3.1% of the sample. What this sample's time point label stands for: baseline before first vaccination. This material consisted of peripheral blood, taken on day 0 of AZD1222 vaccination. These receptor sequences come from an adult in good health.

The chain uses TRBV27 and TRBJ2-1; the D gene is possibly TRBD2 (5 bases). The V gene's germline CDR1 is MNHEY and CDR2 SMNVEV (reference sequence). V was cut by 6 bases and J by 6 bases, with 9 bases left in between. The CDR3 extends over 12 amino acids. The CDR3 loop reads CASSRTGNEQFF. The CDR3 nucleotides read TGTGCCAGCAGCAGGACTGGCAATGAGCAGTTCTTC.

This chain connects TRBV6-5 to TRBJ1-6; TRBD1 is a possible D gene (6 bases). With 0 bases removed from V and 9 bases from J, the gap between germline ends came to 15 bases. This CDR3 region has 16 residues. The germline CDR1 and CDR2 sequences are MNHEY and SVGAGI. In DNA form, the CDR3 reads TGTGCCAGCAGTTACTCCTCCGGGGAAGGGGGTTCACCCCTCCACTTT. Translating gives CASSYSSGEGGSPLHF.

The chain uses TRBV7-2 and TRBJ1-1; D is unresolved. Trimming removed 5 bases from V and 5 bases from J, with 12 bases in between. CDR1 and CDR2 from the germline V gene are SGHTA and FQGNSA. This CDR3 is built from 13 residues. The CDR3 sequence: CASSQLLGTEAFF. The CDR3 nucleotides are TGTGCCAGCAGCCAGCTCTTGGGTACTGAAGCTTTCTTT.

This clone has a handful of counts. This chain links TRBV7-3 with TRBJ2-7; 9 positions agree with TRBD1. CDR3 length: 13 residues. Trimming at V came to 4 bases and at J to 3 bases, leaving 1 base not matched to a gene. CDR1 is SGHTA and CDR2 is FQGTGA in the germline V gene. For the CDR3, the DNA is TGTGCCAGCAGCTCGGACAGGGGCTACGAGCAGTACTTC. Its translation: CASSSDRGYEQYF.

The chain recombines TRBV28 with TRBJ1-5; D is perhaps TRBD1 (5 bases). V gave up 7 bases and J gave up 1 base, with 17 bases separating them. CDR1 MDHEN and CDR2 SYDVKM come from the germline V gene. The CDR3 is 16 amino acids. The CDR3 spells CASTPYGGTSNQPQHF. The CDR3 region has the DNA TGTGCCAGCACCCCGTATGGGGGGACGAGCAATCAGCCCCAGCATTTT.

The chain is built from TRBV4-1 and TRBJ2-7; maybe TRBD1 (6 bases). Germline V gene data show CDR1 as MGHRA and CDR2 as YSYEKL. CDR3 size: 15 residues. V shed 4 bases and J shed 0 bases, with 13 bases lying between them. The CDR3 reads CASSPGTRPSYEQYF. CDR3 in DNA: TGCGCCAGCAGCCCGGGGACACGACCCTCCTACGAGCAGTACTTC.

This clone turned up a few times. The CDR3 nucleotides read TGTGCCACCAGCAGAGATGACGCTCAGCCCCAGCATTTT. Its translation is CATSRDDAQPQHF. This sequence joins TRBV15 and TRBJ1-5; D gene ambiguous. Deletions cut 0 bases from V and 6 bases from J, with 6 bases between. This CDR3 is built from 13 residues. CDR1 is LNHNV, CDR2 YYDKDF, per germline (reference sequence).

V gene TRBV19 combines with J gene TRBJ1-5; a weak D match, TRBD1 (5 bases). Per the germline V gene, CDR1 is LNHDA and CDR2 is SQIVND (reference sequence). The CDR3 covers 13 residues. V lost 8 bases to trimming and J lost 5 bases, with 13 bases between them. The chain's CDR3 is CASQERDHQPQHF. In DNA form, the CDR3 reads TGTGCCAGTCAGGAGCGGGACCATCAGCCCCAGCATTTT.

The rearrangement links TRBV3-1 (or the pseudogene TRBV3-2) to TRBJ2-1; TRBD2 matches at 9 bases. With V trimmed by 1 base and J by 4 bases, 5 bases remained unmatched. Per germline, CDR1 LGHDT and CDR2 YNNKEL (reference sequence). CDR3 length equals 16 residues. The CDR3 loop is CASSQVLAGRYNEQFF. As DNA, the CDR3 is TGTGCCAGCAGCCAAGTCCTAGCGGGAAGGTACAATGAGCAGTTCTTC.

The chain is built from TRBV5-1 and TRBJ2-2; 10 positions agree with TRBD2. Germline CDR1 and CDR2: SGHRS and YFSETQ. The CDR3 length is 15 residues. After removal of 3 bases from V and 6 bases from J, the junction contained 5 bases not matched to a gene. The CDR3 bases are TGCGCCAGCAGCTCACTAGCGGGAAAGGCCGGGGAGCTGTTTTTT. This gives the protein CASSSLAGKAGELFF.

Here the CDR3 DNA reads TGTGCCAGCAGTTACGTCGCTAGCGGGAGGGGAGAGCAGTACTTC. Encoded protein: CASSYVASGRGEQYF. V and J are TRBV6-5 and TRBJ2-7; 12 nucleotides line up with TRBD2. The ends lost 2 bases at V and 7 bases at J; junction bases unmatched: 6. Germline V gene lookup returns CDR1 MNHEY and CDR2 SVGAGI. The CDR3 consists of 15 residues.

This chain uses TRBV4-3 with TRBJ2-2, with D maybe TRBD2 (5 bases). Germline V gene lookup returns CDR1 LGHNA and CDR2 YSLEER. This CDR3 is 16 amino acids long. V lost 0 bases, J lost 3 bases, and 11 bases lay in between. The CDR3: CASSQDRGFDTGELFF. CDR3 coding DNA: TGCGCCAGCAGCCAAGATCGGGGATTTGACACCGGGGAGCTGTTTTTT.

The rearrangement joins TRBV6-2 or TRBV6-3 to TRBJ2-1; 8 positions match TRBD1. The ends lost 6 bases at V and 6 bases at J; junction bases unmatched: 7. Germline V gene data show CDR1 as MNHEY and CDR2 as SVGEGT. The CDR3 loop spans 14 amino acids. CDR3 DNA sequence: TGTGCCAGCAGCCCGGGACAGGAGAGCAATGAGCAGTTCTTC. Translation gives CASSPGQESNEQFF.

This sequence joins TRBV18 and TRBJ2-6; D gene uncertain. The V end was cut by 6 bases, the J end by 0 bases, with 18 bases between. The length of the CDR3 is 18 residues. CDR1 KGHSH and CDR2 LQKENI come from the germline V gene. The CDR3 sequence: CASSHSKGRGSGANVLTF. DNA of the CDR3: TGTGCCAGCTCGCACTCGAAGGGCAGAGGCTCTGGGGCCAACGTCCTGACTTTC.

This clone was detected once. The genes are TRBV5-1 and TRBJ2-1, with TRBD1 as a possible D gene (7 bases). V lost 2 bases, J lost 7 bases, and 16 bases lay in between. CDR1 and CDR2 (germline): SGHRS, YFSETQ. The CDR3 is made up of 15 amino acids. The CDR3 sequence: CASSFQGGLGNEQFF. The CDR3 region has the DNA TGCGCCAGCAGCTTTCAGGGGGGACTCGGAAATGAGCAGTTCTTC.

The chain employs TRBV19 and TRBJ1-2, with 10 bases lining up with TRBD1. V was clipped by 2 bases and J by 3 bases; unmatched bases: 12. CDR1 LNHDA and CDR2 SQIVND come from the germline V gene (reference sequence). The CDR3 is made up of 18 amino acids. The CDR3 DNA follows: TGTGCCAGTAGTATACGATCATCCGGGACAGGGGCGGACTATGGCTACACCTTC. It is translated as CASSIRSSGTGADYGYTF.

The DNA of the CDR3 is TGTGCCAGCAGCTTAGCGGGACAGGGGACTGAAGCTTTCTTT. Its translation: CASSLAGQGTEAFF. The V and J genes are TRBV7-2 and TRBJ1-1; TRBD1 aligns across 10 bases. Germline lookup yields CDR1 SGHTA and CDR2 FQGNSA. The V segment lost 0 bases and the J segment 5 bases; nucleotides outside the gene matches: 0. The CDR3 is made up of 14 amino acids.

The chain carries TRBV6-5 and TRBJ1-2, with D perhaps matching TRBD1 (5 bases). V dropped 6 bases and J dropped 6 bases, with 14 bases sitting between them. From germline, CDR1 is MNHEY and CDR2 SVGAGI. This CDR3 spans 13 amino acids. In DNA, the CDR3 is TGTGCCAGCAGGGGGGTTGGGGCCCATGGCTACACCTTC. Translated, it gives CASRGVGAHGYTF.

The V gene is TRBV7-9, the J gene TRBJ2-6; D call uncertain. This CDR3 region has 17 residues. V lost 1 base, J lost 4 bases, and 14 bases lay in between. Germline CDR1 reads SEHNR; CDR2 reads FQNEAQ (reference sequence). As DNA, the CDR3 is TGTGCCAGCAGCTTAGTTTGGGGTCTCTCCGGGGCCAACGTCCTGACTTTC. Its translation is CASSLVWGLSGANVLTF. Complete variable domain (other parts from reference TRBV7-9 and TRBJ2-6): DTGVSQNPRHKITKRGQNVTFRCDPISEHNRLYWYRQTLGQGPEFLTYFQNEAQLEKSRLLSDRFSAERPKGSFSTLEIQRTEQGDSAMYLCASSLVWGLSGANVLTFGAGSRLTVL.

The V and J genes are TRBV7-8 and TRBJ2-7, with 7 bases fitting TRBD2. The CDR3 runs to 14 residues. V shed 0 bases and J 7 bases; nucleotides not matched to a gene: 6. The germline V gene has CDR1 SGHVS and CDR2 FQNEAQ. Here the CDR3 reads CASSLAGGPHEQYF. For the CDR3, the DNA is TGTGCCAGCAGCTTAGCGGGAGGGCCCCATGAGCAGTACTTC.

The rearrangement uses TRBV2 and TRBJ2-1; D call uncertain. Germline loops: CDR1 SNHLY, CDR2 FYNNEI. CDR3 length equals 13 residues. V was cut by 8 bases and J by 5 bases, with 13 bases left in between. The CDR3 here is CASLIRGHNEQFF. DNA of the CDR3: TGTGCCAGCCTCATTCGCGGACACAATGAGCAGTTCTTC.

The CDR3 nucleotides are TGTGCCAGCAGCTTAGGTCAGACAATAGCCAAAAACATTCAGTACTTC. It translates to CASSLGQTIAKNIQYF. The chain couples TRBV11-2 to TRBJ2-4, with D hard to call. Looked up from germline, CDR1 is SGHAT and CDR2 is FQNNGV. This CDR3 has 16 amino acids. V lost 1 base to trimming and J lost 0 bases, with 10 bases between them.

The J gene is TRBJ1-2, the V gene TRBV6-1; tentatively, D is TRBD1 (6 bases). Trimming stripped 2 bases from V and 3 bases from J, with 13 bases between. CDR3 length: 15 amino acids. The V gene's germline CDR1 is MNHNS and CDR2 SASEGT. CDR3 coding DNA: TGTGCCAGCAGTGAACGCCCCAGGGGCGACTATGGCTACACCTTC. Translated: CASSERPRGDYGYTF.

The rearrangement links TRBV10-3 to TRBJ1-3; no firm D call. The CDR3 covers 15 residues. V dropped 2 bases and J dropped 0 bases, with 8 bases sitting between them. Germline V lookup: CDR1 ENHRY, CDR2 SYGVKD. CDR3 in DNA: TGTGCCATCAGTGAGGACATTCCCTCTGGAAACACCATATATTTT. Protein product: CAISEDIPSGNTIYF.

The chain carries TRBV5-5 and TRBJ1-2, with 8 positions matching TRBD1. The CDR3 runs 14 residues. The germline gives CDR1 SGHKS, CDR2 YYEKEE (reference sequence). J lost 5 bases, V lost 5 bases, and 8 bases had no gene match. The DNA of the CDR3 is TGTGCCAGCAGTTACCGGGACAGGACATATGGCTACACCTTC. Translated, it gives CASSYRDRTYGYTF.